This TCR beta chain was captured by sequencing in a study of technical replicates of blood from a few donors (dated 2017 in TCRdb). At the junction V is shortened by 6 bases and J by 5 bases, with 8 bases in between. According to the germline V gene (reference sequence), CDR1 reads LNHDA and CDR2 reads SQIVND. Its CDR3 holds 11 amino acids, cysteine through phenylalanine. CDR3 DNA only is kept here, 33 bases in frame from base 1. Comments on this clone: Its recognized antigen is unknown. Per-base qualities were not stored, and no clone one base away is much larger.

Library preparation used the immunoSEQ multiplex PCR assay. The immuneACCESS repertoire file appears here via TCRdb, limited to in-frame rearrangements. These files lack a portion of the clones; in checked studies, under half of the deficit traces to unresolved V genes, and the cause of the others is not known. The sample records 75,000 to 90,000 clones, 96% of which are singletons. Of the sample, 0.3% to 0.35% falls within the top ten clones. The TCR was taken from a human donor in good health. Input material: T cells isolated from PBMCs. The rearranged chain carries TRBV19 and TRBJ2-7; the best D guess is TRBD1, with 5 bases matching. In nucleotides, the sequence is TGTGCCAGTAGGGACATCCACGAGCAGTACTTC. The encoded protein is CASRDIHEQYF.